This T cell receptor (beta chain) appears in the sequencing data of a study of OX40 agonist ivuxolimab in advanced cancers. The overall study: Patients were dosed with the agonistic anti-OX40 (CD134) antibody ivuxolimab. Hepatocellular carcinoma, melanoma, renal cell or head and neck cancer affected the dose-escalation patients. A mean age of approximately 58 years, range roughly 20 to 79, was recorded, and approximately 80% were male. Notes on the study in general: More expanded clones were seen, on average, in CD8+ T cells than in CD4+.

Profiled with immunoSEQ multiplex PCR; TCRdb holds only in-frame clones, not every one. The sample lists about 40,000 clones; more than 75% were seen once. Worth noting for this clone: No antigen is known for it.

V was shortened by 4 bases and J by 7 bases, with 19 bases between the two germline ends. The CDR3 runs 15 residues. CDR1 SNHLY and CDR2 FYNNEI come from the germline V gene. The source of this sequence is an adult with an advanced solid tumor such as melanoma, head and neck, liver or kidney cancer. This sequence joins TRBV2 and TRBJ1-2; TRBD1 is a possible D gene (6 bases). This specimen consisted of CD4+ or CD8+ T cells sorted from blood, obtained in a trial of the OX40 agonist ivuxolimab. The CDR3 DNA reads as TGTGCCAGCAGTGCCGACAGGACTACCCTTGGTGGCTACACCTTC. Protein: CASSADRTTLGGYTF.